This T cell receptor beta chain was sequenced during a study of long-term antiretroviral therapy in people with HIV. About the study: The earliest specimens came about a decade ahead of the 2015 immediate-ART recommendation.

The germline V gene encodes CDR1 SGHTA and CDR2 FQGNSA. The CDR3 is 17 amino acids. V lost 1 base and J lost 0, with 10 bases in between. Study-wide results and limits: Clones with expansion before ART led the repertoire at all time points. Compared with controls, HIV repertoires showed narrower CDR3 length ranges.

Comment on this clone: The antigen is unknown.

The libraries were made with immunoSEQ v3.0 at survey level. Using immunoSEQ multiplex PCR, the repertoire was profiled, and TCRdb retains in-frame clones only, with some absent. Of 25,000 to 35,000 clones in the sample, approximately 96% were seen once. This clonotype originated in a man in his thirties or forties with HIV. Sample: unsorted PBMCs, taken around 6.6 years after starting antiretroviral therapy. J is TRBJ2-6 and V is TRBV7-2; possibly TRBD1 or TRBD2 for D (5 bases each). The CDR3 region is CASSLVGRVSGANVLTF. CDR3 in DNA: TGTGCCAGCAGCTTAGTGGGACGAGTCTCTGGGGCCAACGTCCTGACTTTC.